This T cell receptor beta chain emerged from a study of shared T cell receptors in the human thymus (dated by TCRdb to about 2021). For the wider study: The study examined how self-reactive, shared T-cell receptor alpha chains are generated in the human thymus.

Library generation was performed with the immunoSEQ multiplex PCR assay. Held by TCRdb, this immuneACCESS table contains in-frame sequences only and omits some clones. Under half of the omission traces to an unresolved V gene where checked; the cause of the rest is unknown. This sample lists 640,000 or so clones; approximately 87% were detected once. In total, the top ten clones hold 0.0094% of the sample. A remark on this clone: Its antigen is not yet known. Within one base of it there is no much larger clone, and no base qualities were kept.

Germline trimming: 7 bases from V, 0 bases from J; junction bases outside gene matches: 12. Inclusive of the bounding cysteine and phenylalanine, the CDR3 is 18 residues long. The sequence is cut down to CDR3 DNA, 54 bases in frame from base 1. The CDR1 and CDR2 encoded by the germline V gene are ENHRY and SYGVKD. The same data also went into a second study, on human thymus T cells. The second study also describes: The donors were immunologically healthy infants in Finland who had open corrective cardiac surgery for congenital heart defects. Thymus tissue was obtained as surgical resects removed during corrective cardiac surgery. Both the thymic and the peripheral blood repertoires appeared to show biased V and J gene segment usage. According to the related research, thymic TCR repertoires were highly overlapping among unrelated individuals. The study characterized TCR alpha and beta repertoires from about 8 infant thymus samples and a few related peripheral blood samples. The cohort included over five male and two female infants, with donor ages spanning 7 to 244 days. After being mechanically released from the tissue, thymocytes were kept at -70 degrees C in pellets of about 8.5-32 million cells. A QIAsymphony instrument was used to extract genomic DNA from the frozen cell pellets. TCRB and TCRAD loci were amplified from a standardized quantity of quality-controlled genomic DNA using the immunoSEQ multiplex PCR assay. Amplicons spanned the V(D)J region at a length sufficient to cover the CDR3 and identify V and J genes. Through the commercial immunoSEQ service, the amplicons were sequenced on an Illumina platform. Primer bias and sequencing errors were corrected as previously described, and TCRAD and TCRB definitions were based on the IMGT database. Repertoires were analysed with immunoSEQ Analyzer 3.0 and VDJTools, covering basic statistics, V/J segment usage, diversity estimates, rarefaction and pairwise overlap. To estimate diversity, the Chao1, ChaoE, Efron-Thisted, Shannon and inverse Simpson indices were applied, and diversity was also estimated on datasets down-sampled to the smallest sample. Repertoire overlap used strict matching of CDR3 nucleotide sequence, V gene and J gene, with Jaccard-based multidimensional scaling clustering. On average, thymus samples yielded around 810,000 unique TCRB clonotypes, whereas blood samples yielded roughly 81,000.

Sequences were obtained from thymocytes. The origin of this receptor is a boy under two years old with a congenital heart defect. Donor details come from another sample of the same person, matched by shared clones. This chain is built from TRBV10-3 and TRBJ2-6, with 7 bases aligning to TRBD1. The CDR3 region: CAITDRTGPGSGANVLTF. The DNA sequence is given as TGTGCCATCACCGACCGGACAGGACCGGGCTCTGGGGCCAACGTCCTGACTTTC.